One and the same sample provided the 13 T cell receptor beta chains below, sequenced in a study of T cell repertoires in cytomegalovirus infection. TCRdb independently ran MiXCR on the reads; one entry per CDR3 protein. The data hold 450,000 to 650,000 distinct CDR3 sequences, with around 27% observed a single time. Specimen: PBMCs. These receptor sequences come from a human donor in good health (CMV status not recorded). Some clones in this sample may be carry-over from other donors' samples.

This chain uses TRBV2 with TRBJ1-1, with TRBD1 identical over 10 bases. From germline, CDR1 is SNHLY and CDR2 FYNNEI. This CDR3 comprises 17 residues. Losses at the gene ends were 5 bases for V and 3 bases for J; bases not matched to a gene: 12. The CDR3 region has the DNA TGTGCCAGCAGTCCCGGGACAGGGGTCGGCCCCTACACTGAAGCTTTCTTT. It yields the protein CASSPGTGVGPYTEAFF.

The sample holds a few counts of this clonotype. The CDR3 DNA reads as TGTGCCAGCAGCTTAGGAGGCAGCCACACAGATACGCAGTATTTT. Protein product: CASSLGGSHTDTQYF. This chain links TRBV11-1 with TRBJ2-3; no definite D call. V lost 1 base and J lost 2, with 10 bases in between. The CDR3 runs 15 residues. The germline V gene has CDR1 SGHAT and CDR2 FQDESV (reference sequence).

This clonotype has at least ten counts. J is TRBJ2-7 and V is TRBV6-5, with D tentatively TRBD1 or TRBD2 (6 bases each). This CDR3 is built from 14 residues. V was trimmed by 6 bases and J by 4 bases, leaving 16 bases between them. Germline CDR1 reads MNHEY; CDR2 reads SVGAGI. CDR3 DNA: TGTGCCAGCAGGCGCCGCGGGACACCGTACGAGCAGTACGTC. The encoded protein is CASRRRGTPYEQYV.

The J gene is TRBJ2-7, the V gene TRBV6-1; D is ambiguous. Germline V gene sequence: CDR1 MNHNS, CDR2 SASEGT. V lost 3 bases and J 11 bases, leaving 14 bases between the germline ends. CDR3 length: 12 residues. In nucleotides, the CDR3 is TGTGCCAGCAGTGACGTCCTGCTGAGAAAGTACGTC. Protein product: CASSDVLLRKYV.

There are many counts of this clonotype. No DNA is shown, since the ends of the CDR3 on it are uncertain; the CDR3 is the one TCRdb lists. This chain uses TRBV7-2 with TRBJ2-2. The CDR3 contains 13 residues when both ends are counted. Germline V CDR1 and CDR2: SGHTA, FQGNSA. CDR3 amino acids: CASSTSNTGELFF.

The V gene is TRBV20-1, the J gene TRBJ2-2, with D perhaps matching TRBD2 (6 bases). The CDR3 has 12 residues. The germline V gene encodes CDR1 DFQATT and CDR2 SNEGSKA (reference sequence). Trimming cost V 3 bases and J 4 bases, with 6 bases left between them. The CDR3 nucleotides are TGCAGTGCTAGCGGGAGCACCGGGGAGCTGTTTTTT. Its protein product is CSASGSTGELFF.

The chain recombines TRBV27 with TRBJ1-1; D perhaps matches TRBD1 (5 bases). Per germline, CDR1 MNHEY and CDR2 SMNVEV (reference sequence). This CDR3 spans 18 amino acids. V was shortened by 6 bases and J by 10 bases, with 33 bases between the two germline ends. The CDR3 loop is CASSPPVGGGSLMGRAFF. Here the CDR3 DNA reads TGTGCCAGCAGCCCTCCTGTTGGGGGGGGTAGTCTTATGGGGCGAGCTTTCTTT.

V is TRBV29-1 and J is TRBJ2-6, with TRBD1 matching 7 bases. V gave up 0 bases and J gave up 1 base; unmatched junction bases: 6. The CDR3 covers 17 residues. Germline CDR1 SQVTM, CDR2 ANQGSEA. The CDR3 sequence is CSVEETGSASGANVLTF. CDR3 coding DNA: TGCAGCGTTGAAGAGACAGGGAGTGCTTCTGGGGCCAACGTCCTGACTTTC.

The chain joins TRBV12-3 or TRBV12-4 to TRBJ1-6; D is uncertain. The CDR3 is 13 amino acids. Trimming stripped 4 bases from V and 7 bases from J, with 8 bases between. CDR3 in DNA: TGTGCCAGCAGTTCCTCAGAAAATTCACCCCTCCACTTT. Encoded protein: CASSSSENSPLHF.

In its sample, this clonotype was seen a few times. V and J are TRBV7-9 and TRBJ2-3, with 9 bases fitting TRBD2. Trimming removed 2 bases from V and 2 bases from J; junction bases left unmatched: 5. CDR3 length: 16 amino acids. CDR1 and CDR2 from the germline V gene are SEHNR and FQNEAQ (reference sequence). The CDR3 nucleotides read TGTGCCAGCAGCTTACGCCTAGCGGGACCCACAGATACGCAGTATTTT. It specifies CASSLRLAGPTDTQYF.

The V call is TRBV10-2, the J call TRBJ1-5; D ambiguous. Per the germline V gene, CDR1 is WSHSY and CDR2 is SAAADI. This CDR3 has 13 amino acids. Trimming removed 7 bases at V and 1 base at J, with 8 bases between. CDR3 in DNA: TGCGCCAGCAATGACAAAAGCAATCAGCCCCAGCATTTT. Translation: CASNDKSNQPQHF.

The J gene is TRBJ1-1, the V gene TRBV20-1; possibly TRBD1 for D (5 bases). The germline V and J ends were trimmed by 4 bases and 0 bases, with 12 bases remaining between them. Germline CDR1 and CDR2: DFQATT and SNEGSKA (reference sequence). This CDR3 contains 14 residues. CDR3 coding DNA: TGCAGTGCTATCGGGGGGGTTATGAACACTGAAGCTTTCTTT. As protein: CSAIGGVMNTEAFF.

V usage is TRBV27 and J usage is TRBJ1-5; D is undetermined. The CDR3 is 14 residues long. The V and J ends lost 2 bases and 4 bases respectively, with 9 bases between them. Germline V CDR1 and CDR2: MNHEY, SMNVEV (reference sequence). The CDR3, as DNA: TGTGCCAGCAGTTTACGGGAAACTAATCAGCCCCAGCATTTT. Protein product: CASSLRETNQPQHF.